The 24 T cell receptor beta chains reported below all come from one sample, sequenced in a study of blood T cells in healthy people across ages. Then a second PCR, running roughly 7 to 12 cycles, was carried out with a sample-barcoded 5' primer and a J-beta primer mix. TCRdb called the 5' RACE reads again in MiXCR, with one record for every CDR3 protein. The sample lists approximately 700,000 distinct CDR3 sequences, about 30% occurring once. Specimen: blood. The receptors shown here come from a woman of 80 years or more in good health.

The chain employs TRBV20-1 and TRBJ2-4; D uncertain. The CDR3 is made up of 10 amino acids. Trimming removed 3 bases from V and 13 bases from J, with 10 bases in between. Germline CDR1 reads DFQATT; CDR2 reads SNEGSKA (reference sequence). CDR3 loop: CSASGQFQYF. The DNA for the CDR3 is TGCAGTGCTAGTGGGCAGTTCCAGTACTTC.

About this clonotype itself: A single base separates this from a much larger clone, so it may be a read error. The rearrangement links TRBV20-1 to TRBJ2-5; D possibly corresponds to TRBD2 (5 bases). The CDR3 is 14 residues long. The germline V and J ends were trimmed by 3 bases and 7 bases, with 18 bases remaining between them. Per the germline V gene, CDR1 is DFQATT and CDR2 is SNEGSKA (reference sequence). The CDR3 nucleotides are TGCAGTGCTAGTTCTTGGCTAGCAATGAGGACCCAGTACTTC. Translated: CSASSWLAMRTQYF.

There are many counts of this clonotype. The CDR3 is CASSWDGAAQRTQYF. CDR3 DNA sequence: TGTGCCAGCAGTTGGGATGGGGCAGCCCAGCGGACCCAGTACTTC. The chain couples TRBV28 to TRBJ2-5, with D possibly matching TRBD1 (5 bases). Deletions cut 4 bases from V and 7 bases from J, with 19 bases between. CDR1 is MDHEN, CDR2 SYDVKM, per germline. The CDR3 length is 15 residues.

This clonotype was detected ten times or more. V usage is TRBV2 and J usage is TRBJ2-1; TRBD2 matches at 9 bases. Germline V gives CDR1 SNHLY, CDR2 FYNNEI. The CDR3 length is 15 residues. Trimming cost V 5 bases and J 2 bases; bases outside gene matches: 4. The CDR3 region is CASSLAGVTYNEQFF. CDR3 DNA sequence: TGTGCCAGCAGTTTAGCGGGGGTTACCTACAATGAGCAGTTCTTC.

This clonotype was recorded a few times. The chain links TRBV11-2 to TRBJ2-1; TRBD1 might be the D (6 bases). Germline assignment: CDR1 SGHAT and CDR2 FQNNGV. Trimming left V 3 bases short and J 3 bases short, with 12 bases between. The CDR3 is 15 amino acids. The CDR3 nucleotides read TGTGCCAGCAGCTTTAGGGACAACTTCTACAATGAGCAGTTCTTC. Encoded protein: CASSFRDNFYNEQFF.

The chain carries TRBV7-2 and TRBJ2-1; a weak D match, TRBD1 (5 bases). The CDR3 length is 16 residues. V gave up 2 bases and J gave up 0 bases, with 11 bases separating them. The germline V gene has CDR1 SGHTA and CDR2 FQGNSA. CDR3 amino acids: CASSLPRQSSYNEQFF. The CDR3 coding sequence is TGTGCCAGCAGCTTACCCCGACAGAGCTCCTACAATGAGCAGTTCTTC.

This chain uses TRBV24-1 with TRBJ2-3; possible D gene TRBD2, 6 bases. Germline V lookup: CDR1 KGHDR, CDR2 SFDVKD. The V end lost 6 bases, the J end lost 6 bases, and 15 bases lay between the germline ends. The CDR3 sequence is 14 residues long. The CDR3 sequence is CATSLGGATDTQYF. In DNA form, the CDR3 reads TGTGCCACCAGTTTGGGGGGAGCGACTGATACGCAGTATTTT.

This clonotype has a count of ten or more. The CDR3 loop is CSAKQGGYEQYF. The CDR3 DNA reads TGCAGTGCTAAACAGGGTGGGTACGAGCAGTACTTC. The J gene is TRBJ2-7, the V gene TRBV20-1; maybe TRBD1 (6 bases). V lost 4 bases and J lost 4, with 11 bases in between. The CDR3 length is 12 residues. From germline, CDR1 is DFQATT and CDR2 SNEGSKA (reference sequence).

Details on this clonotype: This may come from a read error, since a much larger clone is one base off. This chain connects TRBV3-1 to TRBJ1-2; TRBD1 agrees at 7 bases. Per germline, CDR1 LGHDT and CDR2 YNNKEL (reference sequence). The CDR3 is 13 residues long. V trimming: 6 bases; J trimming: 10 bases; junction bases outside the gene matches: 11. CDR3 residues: CASSSRQGGDYTF. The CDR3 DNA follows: TGTGCCAGCAGTTCTCGACAGGGTGGCGACTACACCTTC.

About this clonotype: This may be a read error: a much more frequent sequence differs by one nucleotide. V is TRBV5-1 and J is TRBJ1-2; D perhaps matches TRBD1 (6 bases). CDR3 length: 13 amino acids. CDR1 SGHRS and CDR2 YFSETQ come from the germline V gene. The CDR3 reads CASSLGGQFGHTF. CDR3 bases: TGCGCCAGCAGCTTGGGGGGACAATTTGGCCACACCTTC.

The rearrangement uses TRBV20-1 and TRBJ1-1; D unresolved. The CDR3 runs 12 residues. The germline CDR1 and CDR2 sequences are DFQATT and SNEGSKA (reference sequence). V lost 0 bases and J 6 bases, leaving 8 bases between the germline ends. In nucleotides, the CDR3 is TGCAGTGCTAGAGATGCTGCGGCTGAAGCTTTCTTT. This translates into CSARDAAAEAFF.

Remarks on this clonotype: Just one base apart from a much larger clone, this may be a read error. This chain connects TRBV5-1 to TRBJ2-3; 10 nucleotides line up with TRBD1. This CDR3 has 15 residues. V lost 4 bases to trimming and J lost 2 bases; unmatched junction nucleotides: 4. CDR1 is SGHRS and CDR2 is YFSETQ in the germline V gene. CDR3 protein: CASSPDRGDTDTQYF. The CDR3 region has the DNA TGCGCCAGCAGCCCGGACAGGGGGGACACAGATACGCAGTATTTT. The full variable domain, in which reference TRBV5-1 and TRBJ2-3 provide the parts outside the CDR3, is KAGVTQTPRYLIKTRGQQVTLSCSPISGHRSVSWYQQTPGQGLQFLFEYFSETQRNKGNFPGRFSGRQFSNSRSEMNVSTLELGDSALYLCASSPDRGDTDTQYFGPGTRLTVL.

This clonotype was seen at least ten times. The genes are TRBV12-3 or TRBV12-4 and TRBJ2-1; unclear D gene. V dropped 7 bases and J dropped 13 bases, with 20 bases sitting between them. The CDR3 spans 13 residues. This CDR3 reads CASNPSGQPVQFF. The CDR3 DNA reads TGTGCCAGCAATCCCAGTGGGCAGCCAGTACAGTTCTTC.

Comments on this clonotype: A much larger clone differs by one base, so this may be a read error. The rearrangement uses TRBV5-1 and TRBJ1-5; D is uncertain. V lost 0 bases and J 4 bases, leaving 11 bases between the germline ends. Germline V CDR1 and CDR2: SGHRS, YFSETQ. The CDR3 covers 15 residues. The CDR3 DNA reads TGCGCCAGCAGCTTGGACAGTGGACCTAATCAGCCCCAGCATTTT. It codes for CASSLDSGPNQPQHF. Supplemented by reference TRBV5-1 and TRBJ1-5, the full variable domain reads KAGVTQTPRYLIKTRGQQVTLSCSPISGHRSVSWYQQTPGQGLQFLFEYFSETQRNKGNFPGRFSGRQFSNSRSEMNVSTLELGDSALYLCASSLDSGPNQPQHFGDGTRLSIL.

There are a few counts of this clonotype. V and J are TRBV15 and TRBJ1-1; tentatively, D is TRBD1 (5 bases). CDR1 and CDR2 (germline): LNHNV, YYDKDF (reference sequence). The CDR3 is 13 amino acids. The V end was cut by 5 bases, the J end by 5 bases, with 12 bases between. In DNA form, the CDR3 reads TGTGCCACCAGCGGGAGCAGGGCGACTGAAGCTTTCTTT. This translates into CATSGSRATEAFF. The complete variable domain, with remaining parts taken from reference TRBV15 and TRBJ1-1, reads DAMVIQNPRYQVTQFGKPVTLSCSQTLNHNVMYWYQQKSSQAPKLLFHYYDKDFNNEADTPDNFQSRRPNTSFCFLDIRSPGLGDTAMYLCATSGSRATEAFFGQGTRLTVV.

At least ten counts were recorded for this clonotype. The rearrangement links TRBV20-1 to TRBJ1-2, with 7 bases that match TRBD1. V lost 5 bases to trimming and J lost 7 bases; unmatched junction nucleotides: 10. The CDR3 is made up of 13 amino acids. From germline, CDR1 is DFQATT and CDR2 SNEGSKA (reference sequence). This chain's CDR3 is CSARTGQGVGYTF. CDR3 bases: TGCAGTGCTCGGACAGGCCAAGGGGTTGGCTACACCTTC.

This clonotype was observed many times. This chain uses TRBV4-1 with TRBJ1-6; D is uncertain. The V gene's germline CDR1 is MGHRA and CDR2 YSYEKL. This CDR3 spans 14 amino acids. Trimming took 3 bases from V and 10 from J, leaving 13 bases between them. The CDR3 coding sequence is TGCGCCAGCAGCCACTACCGTCAGACCTCACCCCTCCACTTT. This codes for CASSHYRQTSPLHF.

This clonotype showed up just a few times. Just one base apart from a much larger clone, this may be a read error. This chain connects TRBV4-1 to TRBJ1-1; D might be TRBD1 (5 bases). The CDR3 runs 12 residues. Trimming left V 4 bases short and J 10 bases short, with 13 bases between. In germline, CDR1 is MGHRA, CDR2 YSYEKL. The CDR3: CASSRVPGGAFF. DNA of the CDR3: TGCGCCAGCAGCCGGGTACCCGGGGGAGCTTTCTTT.

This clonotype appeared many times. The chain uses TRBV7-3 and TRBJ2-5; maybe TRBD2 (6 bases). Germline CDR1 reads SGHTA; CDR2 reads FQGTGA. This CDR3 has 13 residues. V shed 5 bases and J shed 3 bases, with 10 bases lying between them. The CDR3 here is CASSRSSEETQYF. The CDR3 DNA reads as TGTGCCAGCAGCAGATCTAGCGAAGAGACCCAGTACTTC. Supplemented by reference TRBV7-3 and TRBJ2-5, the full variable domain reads GAGVSQTPSNKVTEKGKYVELRCDPISGHTALYWYRQSLGQGPEFLIYFQGTGAADDSGLPNDRFFAVRPEGSVSTLKIQRTERGDSAVYLCASSRSSEETQYFGPGTRLLVL.

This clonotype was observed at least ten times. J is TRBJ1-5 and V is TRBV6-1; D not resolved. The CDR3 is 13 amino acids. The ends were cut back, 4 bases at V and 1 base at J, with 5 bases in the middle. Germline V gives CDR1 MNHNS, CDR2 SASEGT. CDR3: CASSGWSNQPQHF. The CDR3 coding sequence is TGTGCCAGCAGTGGGTGGAGCAATCAGCCCCAGCATTTT.

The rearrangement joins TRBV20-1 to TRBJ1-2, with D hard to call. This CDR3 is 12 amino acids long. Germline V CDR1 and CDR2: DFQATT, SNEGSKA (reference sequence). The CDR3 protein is CRAGGRFYGYTF. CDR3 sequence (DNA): TGCAGGGCTGGAGGGCGGTTCTATGGCTACACCTTC.

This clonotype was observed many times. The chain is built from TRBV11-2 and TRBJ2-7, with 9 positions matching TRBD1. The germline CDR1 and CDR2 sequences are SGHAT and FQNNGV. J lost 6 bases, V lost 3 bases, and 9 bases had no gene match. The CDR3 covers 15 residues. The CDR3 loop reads CASSFPNRGRSEQYF. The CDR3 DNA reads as TGTGCCAGCAGCTTCCCGAACAGGGGGCGATCCGAGCAGTACTTC.

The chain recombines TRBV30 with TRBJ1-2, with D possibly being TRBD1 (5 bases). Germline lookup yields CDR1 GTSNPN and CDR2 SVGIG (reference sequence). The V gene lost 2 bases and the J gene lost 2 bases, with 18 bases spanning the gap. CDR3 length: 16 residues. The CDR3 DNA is TGTGCCTGGAGTTGGGGCGGCGGCGGGGGAAACTATGGCTACACCTTC. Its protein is CAWSWGGGGGNYGYTF.

DNA for the CDR3: TGTGCCAGCAGTTACAATCTAGACCTTGGCTACGAGCAGTACTTC. This sequence encodes CASSYNLDLGYEQYF. The rearrangement uses TRBV6-2 or TRBV6-3 and TRBJ2-7, with D uncertain. Between the trimmed V and J ends, which lost 2 bases and 3 bases, there was a span of 14 bases. The CDR3 runs 15 residues. Germline V gives CDR1 MNHEY, CDR2 SVGEGT.